Below, one TCR beta chain is given with its context. Total RNA input per TCR library was approximately 3.5 ug. Eight separate reactions per sample yielded the cDNA. TCRdb re-called the 5' RACE reads; one entry per CDR3 protein, DNA not given. The table lists 300,000 to 350,000 distinct CDR3 sequences. CDR3 length: 15 residues. Germline V CDR1 and CDR2: KGHSH, LQKENI. The data originate from a study of monozygotic twins with inflammatory bowel disease. Sample: blood. This TCR came from a human donor with ulcerative colitis or Crohn's disease, or a healthy co-twin of an affected twin (not recorded which). The chain uses TRBV18 and TRBJ2-7; TCRdb outputs TRBD1, but without DNA this stays unchecked. CDR3: CASSPEDRKIYEQYF.